These 29 T cell receptor beta chains originate from one sample sequenced in a study of Graves' ophthalmopathy and Graves' hyperthyroidism. RNA transcripts were the template, and TCR beta CDR3 regions were amplified from them. The first round was an RT-PCR with HTBI primers, and the second round was a multiplex PCR. TCRdb re-analysed the multiplex PCR reads in MiXCR, keeping a single row per CDR3 protein. Of roughly 500,000 distinct CDR3 sequences in the sample, over 13% were seen once. Sequences were obtained from blood. Receptors originate from a woman in her thirties with Graves' ophthalmopathy.

Ten or more counts support this clonotype. V usage is TRBV2 and J usage is TRBJ2-5, with a possible D match to TRBD2 (5 bases). This CDR3 region has 13 residues. CDR1 SNHLY and CDR2 FYNNEI come from the germline V gene. Trimming removed 4 bases from V and 7 bases from J, with 13 bases in between. CDR3 amino acids: CASSVNKAVTQYF. CDR3 DNA: TGTGCCAGCAGTGTAAACAAAGCGGTGACCCAGTACTTC. The variable domain in full, completed from reference TRBV2 and TRBJ2-5, reads EPEVTQTPSHQVTQMGQEVILRCVPISNHLYFYWYRQILGQKVEFLVSFYNNEISEKSEIFDDQFSVERPDGSNFTLKIRSTKLEDSAMYFCASSVNKAVTQYFGPGTRLLVL.

This clonotype appeared many times. This chain links TRBV30 with TRBJ2-7; D may be TRBD1 or TRBD2 (5 bases each). Trimming took off 4 bases at V and 3 bases at J, with 13 bases between the two ends. CDR1 and CDR2 from the germline V gene are GTSNPN and SVGIG (reference sequence). The CDR3 loop spans 13 amino acids. CDR3 residues: CAWNPMRGYEQYF. The DNA for the CDR3 is TGTGCCTGGAACCCGATGAGGGGCTACGAGCAGTACTTC.

This clonotype was detected ten times or more. The CDR3 protein is CASSYVSGRAKYEQYF. The DNA for the CDR3 is TGTGCCAGCAGTTACGTTAGCGGGAGGGCCAAGTACGAGCAGTACTTC. The chain couples TRBV6-2 or TRBV6-3 to TRBJ2-7; 11 positions match TRBD2. Germline V gene data show CDR1 as MNHEY and CDR2 as SVGEGT. The CDR3 is 16 residues long. J was trimmed by 4 bases and V by 2 bases; bases with no gene match: 7.

Concerning this clonotype: The junction departs from germline at one end; a sequencing error may be responsible. The rearrangement joins TRBV18 to TRBJ2-5, with D possibly matching TRBD2 (6 bases). This CDR3 has 14 amino acids. Germline CDR1 reads KGHSH; CDR2 reads LQKENI. The DNA for the CDR3 is TGTGCCAGCTCACCCCCGGGGAGGCAAGAGATCCAGTACTTC. Translation gives CASSPPGRQEIQYF.

This clonotype was seen ten or more times. The chain is built from TRBV6-5 and TRBJ1-1; weak D call: TRBD1 (5 bases). V lost 6 bases and J lost 4, with 15 bases in between. There are 14 residues in the CDR3. Germline V gene data show CDR1 as MNHEY and CDR2 as SVGAGI. As DNA, the CDR3 is TGTGCCAGCAGATACACGATGGGGCGCACTGAAGCTTTCTTT. This encodes CASRYTMGRTEAFF.

This clonotype was observed at least ten times. The rearrangement joins TRBV18 to TRBJ1-1; TRBD1 might be the D (5 bases). CDR1 and CDR2 (germline): KGHSH, LQKENI. The V end was cut by 0 bases, the J end by 4 bases, with 12 bases between. The CDR3 has 15 amino acids. The CDR3 spells CASSPPGPGGTEAFF. The CDR3 region has the DNA TGTGCCAGCTCACCACCGGGACCTGGCGGCACTGAAGCTTTCTTT.

This clonotype showed up many times. This chain links TRBV28 with TRBJ2-6; 15 bases map to TRBD2. The CDR3 covers 18 residues. The V and J ends lost 5 bases and 4 bases, in that order; junction bases with no gene match: 6. Per germline, CDR1 MDHEN and CDR2 SYDVKM. This chain's CDR3 is CASSAWTSGGGGANVLTF. In DNA, the CDR3 is TGTGCCAGCAGTGCATGGACTAGCGGGGGGGGAGGGGCCAACGTCCTGACTTTC.

This clonotype was picked up many times. The J gene is TRBJ2-5, the V gene TRBV7-8; 10 nucleotides line up with TRBD1. CDR3 length: 17 residues. The junction had 11 bases not matched to a gene; V was cut back by 3 bases and J by 4 bases. In germline, CDR1 is SGHVS, CDR2 FQNEAQ. CDR3: CASSLLPGTGERETQYF. The CDR3 DNA reads as TGTGCCAGCAGCTTGTTACCCGGGACAGGGGAAAGAGAGACCCAGTACTTC.

This clonotype was seen at least ten times. V is TRBV20-1 and J is TRBJ1-1; maybe TRBD1 (6 bases). In germline, CDR1 is DFQATT, CDR2 SNEGSKA (reference sequence). This CDR3 region has 12 residues. V lost 7 bases, J lost 2 bases, and 11 bases lay in between. CDR3 protein: CSVYGGNTEAFF. CDR3 nucleotide sequence: TGCAGTGTGTATGGGGGCAACACTGAAGCTTTCTTT.

This clonotype has at least ten counts. V and J are TRBV10-3 and TRBJ2-6; D gene unclear. Germline V gene data show CDR1 as ENHRY and CDR2 as SYGVKD. The CDR3 is made up of 14 amino acids. V was shortened by 11 bases and J by 2 bases, with 13 bases between the two germline ends. DNA of the CDR3: TGTGCCGCTTCGACCTTCACTGGGGCCAACGTCCTGACTTTC. Translating it yields CAASTFTGANVLTF.

This clonotype was seen ten or more times. As DNA, the CDR3 is TGTGCCACCAGCAGAGAGCTTAAGAACACTGAAGCTTTCTTT. Protein product: CATSRELKNTEAFF. The gene calls are TRBV15 and TRBJ1-1; D unresolved. CDR3 size: 14 residues. V lost 0 bases to trimming and J lost 1 base, with 6 bases between them. Germline V gives CDR1 LNHNV, CDR2 YYDKDF (reference sequence).

This clonotype was seen many times. The chain carries TRBV4-1 and TRBJ2-7, with a weak D call TRBD1 (5 bases). There are 14 residues in the CDR3. Looked up from germline, CDR1 is MGHRA and CDR2 is YSYEKL. The ends were cut back, 1 base at V and 4 bases at J, with 11 bases in the middle. The DNA for the CDR3 is TGCGCCAGCAGCCAAGCTCAGGGCGGTTACGAGCAGTACTTC. Its translation is CASSQAQGGYEQYF.

This chain uses TRBV6-1 with TRBJ2-7, with D maybe TRBD2 (6 bases). Trimming left V 6 bases short and J 0 bases short, with 18 bases between. The germline V gene encodes CDR1 MNHNS and CDR2 SASEGT. The CDR3 has 16 residues. The CDR3 DNA follows: TGTGCCAGCAGGGAAAAAACCGGGAGAAGCTCCTACGAGCAGTACTTC. Its translation is CASREKTGRSSYEQYF.

Ten or more counts support this clonotype. V and J are TRBV7-2 and TRBJ2-7; no clear D. This CDR3 is built from 12 residues. V was trimmed by 5 bases and J by 6 bases, leaving 11 bases between them. Looked up from germline, CDR1 is SGHTA and CDR2 is FQGNSA. CDR3 loop: CASSLSLGEQYF. CDR3 DNA sequence: TGTGCCAGCAGCCTGAGTCTGGGCGAGCAGTACTTC. Full variable domain (missing parts from reference TRBV7-2 and TRBJ2-7): GAGVSQSPSNKVTEKGKDVELRCDPISGHTALYWYRQSLGQGLEFLIYFQGNSAPDKSGLPSDRFSAERTGGSVSTLTIQRTQQEDSAVYLCASSLSLGEQYFGPGTRLTVT.

In its sample, this clonotype was seen many times. The chain joins TRBV6-1 to TRBJ1-2; 10 bases are shared with TRBD1. The germline gives CDR1 MNHNS, CDR2 SASEGT. The CDR3 is 14 residues long. V was clipped by 6 bases and J by 7 bases; unmatched bases: 8. CDR3 sequence (DNA): TGTGCCAGCAGCAACGACAGGGGGCTTGGTGGCTACACCTTC. Translated: CASSNDRGLGGYTF.

This clonotype was detected ten times or more. The rearrangement links TRBV15 to TRBJ2-2; no firm D call. Germline CDR1 is LNHNV and CDR2 is YYDKDF (reference sequence). The CDR3 consists of 13 residues. V was clipped by 5 bases and J by 5 bases, with 9 bases between them. The CDR3 reads CATSRGGTGELFF. CDR3 sequence (DNA): TGTGCCACCAGCCGCGGCGGAACCGGGGAGCTGTTTTTT.

This clonotype came up many times. CDR3 coding DNA: TGCGCCAGCGCGGGGGCCTACGAGCAGTACTTC. Its translation is CASAGAYEQYF. The V and J genes are TRBV5-1 and TRBJ2-7, with 7 bases aligning to TRBD2. J lost 2 bases, V lost 7 bases, and 0 bases had no gene match. Germline-derived CDR1 and CDR2 are SGHRS and YFSETQ. This CDR3 contains 11 residues. The entire variable domain, with the rest obtained from reference TRBV5-1 and TRBJ2-7, is as follows: KAGVTQTPRYLIKTRGQQVTLSCSPISGHRSVSWYQQTPGQGLQFLFEYFSETQRNKGNFPGRFSGRQFSNSRSEMNVSTLELGDSALYLCASAGAYEQYFGPGTRLTVT.

This clonotype has at least ten counts. The chain links TRBV27 to TRBJ1-2, with TRBD1 identical over 7 bases. Per the germline V gene, CDR1 is MNHEY and CDR2 is SMNVEV (reference sequence). V was pared by 8 bases and J by 1 base, with 4 bases of the junction left unmatched. This CDR3 has 13 amino acids. The CDR3 reads CASGDSINYGYTF. In nucleotides, the CDR3 is TGTGCCAGCGGGGACAGTATTAACTATGGCTACACCTTC.

The table lists this clonotype with many counts. The CDR3: CASSSYSGVGTEAFF. CDR3 DNA: TGTGCCAGCAGTTCCTACTCAGGGGTTGGGACTGAAGCTTTCTTT. V usage is TRBV28 and J usage is TRBJ1-1; tentative D call: TRBD1 (6 bases). Germline V gene lookup returns CDR1 MDHEN and CDR2 SYDVKM. V dropped 4 bases and J dropped 5 bases, with 17 bases sitting between them. This CDR3 is built from 15 residues.

This clonotype appeared many times. The chain couples TRBV6-1 to TRBJ2-7, with 7 positions matching TRBD2. This CDR3 is 12 amino acids long. CDR1 and CDR2 from the germline V gene are MNHNS and SASEGT. V lost 11 bases, J lost 4 bases, and 8 bases stayed unmatched. The CDR3 sequence: CAGGGMPYEQYF. In DNA form, the CDR3 reads TGTGCCGGGGGGGGTATGCCATACGAGCAGTACTTC.

This clonotype appeared a few times. This chain links TRBV18 with TRBJ1-6; weak D call: TRBD1 (6 bases). CDR1 KGHSH and CDR2 LQKENI come from the germline V gene. The ends were cut back, 3 bases at V and 9 bases at J, with 15 bases in the middle. This CDR3 comprises 15 residues. CDR3 residues: CASSPEGLRGSPLHF. The CDR3 nucleotides are TGTGCCAGCTCACCCGAGGGTCTCAGGGGTTCACCCCTCCACTTT.

This clonotype was seen many times. This chain joins TRBV6-2 or TRBV6-3 and TRBJ2-7, with D maybe TRBD1 (9 bases). Germline loops: CDR1 MNHEY, CDR2 SVGEGT. V lost 4 bases and J 3 bases, leaving 25 bases between the germline ends. The CDR3 spans 18 residues. This CDR3 reads CASSSGTGLSGAFYEQYF. Here the CDR3 DNA reads TGTGCCAGCAGTTCCGGGACAGGGCTTAGCGGGGCTTTCTACGAGCAGTACTTC.

A few counts support this clonotype. The CDR3 is CASRRGRSTEAFF. CDR3 nucleotide sequence: TGTGCCAGCAGGAGGGGGAGGAGCACTGAAGCTTTCTTT. The chain has TRBV3-1 and TRBJ1-1, with D possibly being TRBD1 (6 bases). With 6 bases removed from V and 4 bases from J, the gap between germline ends came to 12 bases. CDR1 and CDR2 from the germline V gene are LGHDT and YNNKEL (reference sequence). This CDR3 has 13 amino acids.

Many counts were recorded for this clonotype. The chain joins TRBV12-3 or TRBV12-4 to TRBJ1-1; D unclear. This CDR3 has 13 residues. Trimming took off 6 bases at V and 0 bases at J, with 8 bases between the two ends. The DNA for the CDR3 is TGTGCCAGCAGCTTGCAGTTGAACACTGAAGCTTTCTTT. This translates into CASSLQLNTEAFF.

The chain has TRBV24-1 and TRBJ2-2; D is ambiguous. V was trimmed by 1 base and J by 3 bases, leaving 14 bases between them. CDR3 size: 17 residues. CDR1 KGHDR and CDR2 SFDVKD come from the germline V gene. The CDR3 bases are TGTGCCACCAGTGATTTATACGGCACTCTCGACACCGGGGAGCTGTTTTTT. Encoded protein: CATSDLYGTLDTGELFF.

This rearrangement joins TRBV15 to TRBJ2-2, with D maybe TRBD2 (5 bases). Germline loops: CDR1 LNHNV, CDR2 YYDKDF (reference sequence). The CDR3 runs 14 residues. V was cut by 3 bases and J by 7 bases, with 12 bases left in between. The CDR3 DNA is TGTGCCACCAGCAGTGGTCTAGCTGGCGGGGAGCTGTTTTTT. Translation: CATSSGLAGGELFF.

This clonotype has more than one count but fewer than ten. This chain links TRBV3-1 with TRBJ2-4; 11 bases agree with TRBD2. The ends lost 3 bases at V and 7 bases at J; junction bases unmatched: 11. Germline V gives CDR1 LGHDT, CDR2 YNNKEL (reference sequence). The CDR3 consists of 17 residues. The CDR3 region has the DNA TGTGCCAGCAGCCACTCGGGGGCTAGCGGGAGGTTCAACATTCAGTACTTC. Its protein product is CASSHSGASGRFNIQYF. Supplemented by reference TRBV3-1 and TRBJ2-4, the full variable domain reads DTAVSQTPKYLVTQMGNDKSIKCEQNLGHDTMYWYKQDSKKFLKIMFSYNNKELIINETVPNRFSPKSPDKAHLNLHINSLELGDSAVYFCASSHSGASGRFNIQYFGAGTRLSVL.

This clonotype appeared many times. This chain uses TRBV12-3 or TRBV12-4 with TRBJ1-5; D uncertain. This CDR3 region has 11 residues. Trimming cost V 3 bases and J 9 bases, with 6 bases left between them. The CDR3 nucleotides are TGTGCCAGCAGTTTGAGTGGGCCCCAGCATTTT. Encoded protein: CASSLSGPQHF.

At least ten counts were recorded for this clonotype. The chain links TRBV7-2 to TRBJ2-5; D possibly corresponds to TRBD2 (6 bases). CDR1 and CDR2 (germline): SGHTA, FQGNSA. The CDR3 length is 15 residues. V was pared by 1 base and J by 2 bases, with 11 bases between. Here the CDR3 DNA reads TGTGCCAGCAGCTTAGTCCGGGGGTCACAAGAGACCCAGTACTTC. Translated: CASSLVRGSQETQYF.